The clone carrying this TCR beta chain was detected once. The CDR3 spans 16 residues. Germline-derived CDR1 and CDR2 are MNHEY and SVGEGT. V was clipped by 0 bases and J by 2 bases; unmatched bases: 3. The data originate from a study of blood T cell repertoires in COVID-19. The assay was immunoSEQ multiplex PCR, and TCRdb's table has in-frame clones only and misses some. The repertoire holds some 340,000 clones, with around 87% as singletons. Source material: PBMCs or T cells enriched from blood (not recorded which). The V and J genes are TRBV6-2 or TRBV6-3 and TRBJ2-2; TRBD2 aligns across 7 bases. This clonotype was obtained from a woman aged 25 to 39 who had recovered from COVID-19. The CDR3 loop is CASSYSTGGNTGELFF. CDR3 bases: TGTGCCAGCAGTTACTCGACGGGGGGAAACACCGGGGAGCTGTTTTTT.